The entry below gives a single T cell receptor (beta chain) sequence along with its context. The data were produced by immunoSEQ multiplex PCR, yet TCRdb's version contains in-frame clones alone and is incomplete. Of 200,000 to 250,000 clones in the sample, roughly four fifths are singletons; the top ten hold under 3.5%. The sample belongs to a study of blood T cell repertoires in COVID-19. About the research overall: The United States, Italy and Spain supplied acute and convalescent COVID-19 samples.

Participants' own reports of clinical history determined their cohort assignment. Per germline, CDR1 SEHNR and CDR2 FQNEAQ (reference sequence). V gave up 5 bases and J gave up 5 bases, with 15 bases separating them. This CDR3 is built from 14 residues. The chain combines TRBV7-9 with TRBJ1-2; possibly TRBD1 for D (6 bases). The source is a woman in her sixties who had recovered from COVID-19. Material for sequencing was PBMCs or T cells enriched from blood (not recorded which). The CDR3 loop reads CASSPVGTQYGYTF. The CDR3 DNA reads as TGTGCCAGCAGCCCCGTAGGGACACAATATGGCTACACCTTC.